This T cell receptor (beta chain) was profiled in a study of low-dose radiotherapy and immunotherapy resistance in tumors. At the level of the study: Cohort 1 got 0.5 Gy per fraction every 2 weeks, 6.5 Gy in total.

First-strand cDNA relied on TRAV- and TRBV-specific primers spanning alpha and beta chains. A constant-region primer paired with the V-primer adapter amplified TCRs over about 20 PCR cycles. TCRdb reanalysed the reads using MiXCR and keeps one entry per CDR3 protein. Of nearly 60,000 distinct CDR3 sequences detected, 20% to 25% appear once; the ten largest clones hold 6.7%. Stated time point: after trial treatment. The treatment is: LDRT plus nivolumab, ipilimumab, low-dose cyclophosphamide and aspirin (RACIN trial). The donors, trial participants, received nivolumab, ipilimumab, aspirin, low-dose cyclophosphamide and low-dose radiotherapy. Germline lookup yields CDR1 SQVTM and CDR2 ANQGSEA. V lost 0 bases and J 8 bases, leaving 19 bases between the germline ends. The CDR3 runs 15 residues. This clonotype was counted a few times.

The receptor comes from a male donor with prostate cancer. This sequence joins TRBV29-1 and TRBJ1-2; tentatively, D is TRBD1 (6 bases). Source: PBMCs, taken after low-dose radiotherapy plus immunotherapy. CDR3 amino acids: CSVEDRFGGRGGYTF. CDR3 coding DNA: TGCAGCGTTGAAGATCGATTTGGGGGGCGCGGCGGCTACACCTTC. The complete variable domain, with remaining parts taken from reference TRBV29-1 and TRBJ1-2, reads SAVISQKPSRDICQRGTSLTIQCQVDSQVTMMFWYRQQPGQSLTLIATANQGSEATYESGFVIDKFPISRPNLTFSTLTVSNMSPEDSSIYLCSVEDRFGGRGGYTFGSGTRLTVV.